What follows are 20 T cell receptor beta chains derived from one specimen sequenced in a study of molecular identifiers for immune sequencing clone quantification (dated by TCRdb to between 2017 and 2018). Library generation was performed with PCR. TCRdb shows the sequencer as Illumina HiSeq 4000. Through fastp at Q25 and MiXCR, TCRdb rebuilt clones from the public reads, retaining in-frame beta chains. Each entry merges the rows of one CDR3 protein and shows their most common DNA and genes. The sample records 68,000 or so distinct CDR3 sequences, less than 20% of which are singletons. The biggest ten clones account for 1.5% of the sample. The sequenced sample consisted of naive CD8+ T cells from blood, with Jurkat cell RNA spiked in. The meaning of the sample's cell subset or site label: FACS-sorted CD8+CD4-CCR7+CD45RA+ naive T cells. The receptors come from a human donor in good health. Some libraries in this study had Jurkat cell RNA spiked in.

With regard to this clonotype: A single base separates this from a much larger clone, so it may be a read error. V and J are TRBV7-2 and TRBJ2-2; D call uncertain. Trimming cost V 4 bases and J 9 bases, with 12 bases left between them. There are 13 residues in the CDR3. The V gene's germline CDR1 is SGHTA and CDR2 FQGNSA. The CDR3 region has the DNA TGTGCCAGCAGCTCAGTGGCGTACCGGGAGCTGTTTTTT. Amino acids: CASSSVAYRELFF.

The chain couples TRBV18 to TRBJ1-2, with D possibly being TRBD1 (5 bases). Germline V gene lookup returns CDR1 KGHSH and CDR2 LQKENI. V gave up 4 bases and J gave up 10 bases, with 19 bases separating them. The CDR3 has 14 amino acids. CDR3: CASSQDGGYSDYTF. The CDR3 DNA reads TGTGCCAGCTCACAAGATGGGGGTTATAGTGACTACACCTTC.

The sample holds many counts of this clonotype. The chain carries TRBV12-3 or TRBV12-4 and TRBJ2-7; no definite D call. The CDR3 totals 16 residues. Trimming pared 5 bases from V and 0 bases from J, leaving 17 bases between. CDR3 coding DNA: TGTGCCAGCAGTCCCCAGATTTACCCCAGCTCCTACGAGCAGTACTTC. Translation gives CASSPQIYPSSYEQYF.

This clonotype is a singleton in its sample. This sequence may be a read error, since a much larger clone differs from it by one base. The chain has TRBV29-1 and TRBJ1-2; D gene unclear. CDR3 size: 10 residues. Germline assignment: CDR1 SQVTM and CDR2 ANQGSEA. The CDR3 DNA sequence: TGCGGCGTTGTTTCCCATGGCTACACCTTC. Its translation is CGVVSHGYTF.

This clonotype was detected many times. The chain couples TRBV14 to TRBJ1-1, with D maybe TRBD1 (5 bases). Per germline, CDR1 SGHDN and CDR2 FVKESK. The CDR3 consists of 18 residues. The V end lost 0 bases, the J end lost 3 bases, and 20 bases lay between the germline ends. CDR3 sequence (DNA): TGTGCCAGCAGCCAAGAACTCCTGTATGCAGGGCCGGACACTGAAGCTTTCTTT. It encodes CASSQELLYAGPDTEAFF.

A word on this clonotype: This may come from a read error, since a much larger clone is one base off. DNA of the CDR3: TGTGCCATCAGGCCACAGGGTCTCCTGGTGTCTTTCTTT. This encodes CAIRPQGLLVSFF. J is TRBJ1-1 and V is TRBV10-3; a possible D gene is TRBD1 (6 bases). Germline CDR1 and CDR2: ENHRY and SYGVKD. CDR3 length: 13 residues. Deletions cut 6 bases from V and 12 bases from J, with 20 bases between.

In the case of this clonotype: This may be a read error, as it is one base from a much larger clone. The CDR3 sequence is CGVKTGYNEQFF. The CDR3 DNA reads as TGCGGCGTCAAGACTGGGTACAATGAGCAGTTCTTC. V gene TRBV29-1 combines with J gene TRBJ2-1; the D is unclear. Germline CDR1 reads SQVTM; CDR2 reads ANQGSEA. CDR3 length: 12 residues.

This clonotype was seen at least ten times. The chain has TRBV7-9 and TRBJ2-7, with 7 bases that match TRBD2. The CDR3 has 13 amino acids. Germline V gene sequence: CDR1 SEHNR, CDR2 FQNEAQ (reference sequence). Trimming removed 3 bases from V and 2 bases from J; junction bases left unmatched: 1. CDR3 in amino acids: CASSFGLAYEQYF. DNA for the CDR3: TGTGCCAGCAGCTTTGGACTAGCCTACGAGCAGTACTTC.

This clonotype has a count of ten or more. The J gene is TRBJ2-7, the V gene TRBV29-1, with a possible D match to TRBD1 (6 bases). CDR3 length: 14 amino acids. V gave up 4 bases and J gave up 0 bases, with 13 bases separating them. Germline V gene lookup returns CDR1 SQVTM and CDR2 ANQGSEA. CDR3 bases: TGCAGCGTTGCAGAGGGGGTAAGCTCCTACGAGCAGTACTTC. This codes for CSVAEGVSSYEQYF.

Points on this clonotype: This may arise from a read error, as a much more abundant clone is one base away. This chain joins TRBV14 and TRBJ2-1; 11 nucleotides line up with TRBD2. V shed 4 bases and J 9 bases; nucleotides not matched to a gene: 14. Per germline, CDR1 SGHDN and CDR2 FVKESK. The CDR3 loop spans 17 amino acids. As DNA, the CDR3 is TGTGCCAGCAGCCCCCGTGGTAGCGGGGGGGCCTGGAGTGAGCAGTTCTTC. It yields the protein CASSPRGSGGAWSEQFF. Drawing the rest from reference TRBV14 and TRBJ2-1, the complete variable domain is EAGVTQFPSHSVIEKGQTVTLRCDPISGHDNLYWYRRVMGKEIKFLLHFVKESKQDESGMPNNRFLAERTGGTYSTLKVQPAELEDSGVYFCASSPRGSGGAWSEQFFGPGTRLTVL.

As regards this clonotype: A much larger clone differs by one base, so this may be a read error. V gene TRBV4-2 combines with J gene TRBJ2-2, with D perhaps matching TRBD2 (6 bases). The CDR3 runs 16 residues. Germline loops: CDR1 LGHNA, CDR2 YNFKEQ. The CDR3 spells CASSQDVEGFSGEPFF. CDR3 sequence (DNA): TGTGCCAGCAGCCAAGATGTGGAGGGCTTTTCCGGGGAGCCGTTTTTT.

Turning to this clonotype: Its ends do not fully match the called genes, so a read error is possible. The chain combines TRBV11-3 with TRBJ1-1; D gene uncertain. CDR1 is SGHNT, CDR2 YENEEA, per germline. The CDR3 consists of 15 residues. CDR3 coding DNA: TGTGCCCGTCCACACCAGAAGATCATGAACACTGACGCTTTCTTT. It codes for CARPHQKIMNTDAFF.

As to this clonotype: One end of the junction fails to match germline, which may point to a read error. The chain has TRBV6-6 and TRBJ2-2; TRBD1 matches 8 bases. The CDR3 extends over 15 amino acids. The germline CDR1 and CDR2 sequences are MNHNY and SVGAGI (reference sequence). The CDR3, as DNA: TGTGCCGGCAGGCCCGGGACAGGGAACACCGGGGAGCTGTTTTTT. Amino acids: CAGRPGTGNTGELFF.

The rearrangement links TRBV12-5 to TRBJ1-5, with D possibly matching TRBD1 (6 bases). Between the trimmed V and J ends, which lost 1 base and 10 bases, there was a span of 20 bases. The CDR3 length is 16 residues. Per germline, CDR1 LGHNT and CDR2 FRNRAP. Written as DNA, the CDR3 is TGTGCTAGTGGTTTGGAAAGGGACACCCCGGACGATCCCCAGCATTTT. This codes for CASGLERDTPDDPQHF. Full variable domain (remainder filled in from reference TRBV12-5 and TRBJ1-5): DARVTQTPRHKVTEMGQEVTMRCQPILGHNTVFWYRQTMMQGLELLAYFRNRAPLDDSGMPKDRFSAEMPDATLATLKIQPSEPRDSAVYFCASGLERDTPDDPQHFGDGTRLSIL.

This clonotype occurred many times. This chain uses TRBV30 with TRBJ1-1; TRBD1 agrees at 7 bases. Looked up from germline, CDR1 is GTSNPN and CDR2 is SVGIG (reference sequence). Unmatched junction bases numbered 8, after V lost 8 bases and J lost 2 bases. The CDR3 covers 13 residues. The CDR3 DNA reads TGTGCCAGGACCCCAGGGGGAAACACTGAAGCTTTCTTT. Residues: CARTPGGNTEAFF.

The table lists this clonotype with many counts. CDR3 residues: CATKAKRGTTSRNSPLHF. The CDR3 DNA reads as TGTGCCACCAAGGCGAAAAGGGGTACCACTTCTCGAAATTCACCCCTCCACTTT. J is TRBJ1-6 and V is TRBV24-1, with a weak D call TRBD1 (5 bases). The germline V and J ends were trimmed by 8 bases and 7 bases, with 26 bases remaining between them. CDR1 and CDR2 (germline): KGHDR, SFDVKD. The CDR3 sequence is 18 residues long.

This clonotype has a count of ten or more. This rearrangement joins TRBV4-1 to TRBJ2-7, with TRBD2 identical over 13 bases. Germline values: CDR1 MGHRA, CDR2 YSYEKL. The trim removed 3 bases at V and 4 bases at J, leaving 12 bases unmatched. This CDR3 is 18 amino acids long. CDR3 region: CASSQDPGLAGLSYEQYF. The DNA of the CDR3 is TGCGCCAGCAGCCAGGACCCGGGACTAGCGGGACTCTCTTACGAGCAGTACTTC.

The chain couples TRBV20-1 to TRBJ1-1, with a weak D call TRBD1 (6 bases). V was cut by 6 bases and J by 2 bases, with 16 bases left in between. CDR1 DFQATT and CDR2 SNEGSKA come from the germline V gene (reference sequence). This CDR3 spans 14 amino acids. In nucleotides, the CDR3 is TGCAGTGCCCAAAACGAGGGACAAAACACTGAAGCTTTCTTT. Protein product: CSAQNEGQNTEAFF.

Ten or more counts support this clonotype. The V gene is TRBV27, the J gene TRBJ2-7; a weak D match, TRBD2 (5 bases). Trimming pared 2 bases from V and 2 bases from J, leaving 7 bases between. Germline V gene lookup returns CDR1 MNHEY and CDR2 SMNVEV (reference sequence). This CDR3 is 13 amino acids long. Written as DNA, the CDR3 is TGTGCCAGCAGTTTAGAGGGCACCTACGAGCAGTACTTC. This gives the protein CASSLEGTYEQYF.

This clonotype was seen at least ten times. This sequence joins TRBV7-9 and TRBJ1-5, with D unclear. The germline V and J ends were trimmed by 5 bases and 3 bases, with 8 bases remaining between them. The germline V gene encodes CDR1 SEHNR and CDR2 FQNEAQ (reference sequence). The CDR3 is 13 amino acids. CDR3 nucleotides: TGTGCCAGCAGCCCCACCACCAATCAGCCCCAGCATTTT. Translated: CASSPTTNQPQHF.